This T cell receptor (beta chain) was recorded in a study of T cell repertoires in cytomegalovirus infection. Study overall: Recently identified HLA-C-restricted CMV epitopes were among the peptides used. Matching HLA type and CMV infection were both indicated by public TCR beta signatures. Whole-study findings and limits: HLA-C-restricted TCR beta clonotypes specific for CMV led the ex vivo response. CMV carriers with the relevant HLA were identified by cumulative public TCR beta family frequency.

The germline CDR1 and CDR2 sequences are SGHTA and FQGNSA. This CDR3 region has 16 residues. The V gene lost 4 bases and the J gene lost 3 bases, with 15 bases spanning the gap. MiXCR, run by TCRdb on the reads, gives a single entry per CDR3 protein. The sample has about 160,000 distinct CDR3 sequences, approximately 21% seen once. This clonotype was recorded a few times. The antigen remains undetermined. The source of this sequence is a human donor in good health (CMV status not recorded). Some clones in this sample may be carry-over from other donors' samples. The sample was CD8+ T cells from cultured PBMCs, taken from culture after CMV antigen stimulation. The chain has TRBV7-2 and TRBJ1-4; maybe TRBD1 (5 bases). The CDR3 DNA follows: TGTGCCAGCAGCTCGGGAGACAGTGGAGCTAATGAAAAACTGTTTTTT. As protein: CASSSGDSGANEKLFF.